These 11 T cell receptor beta chains were all obtained from the same sample, sequenced in a study of early T cells in non-severe SARS-CoV-2 infection. TCRdb fed the 5' RACE reads into MiXCR, producing one record per CDR3 protein. Seen here are about 30,000 distinct CDR3 sequences, 6% to 7% observed once, and the top ten hold about a third. Sequencing used whole blood. Receptors originate from an adult who was a healthcare worker with PCR-confirmed SARS-CoV-2 infection or an uninfected control (not recorded which).

This clonotype was recorded many times. The genes are TRBV27 and TRBJ2-1, with TRBD2 matching over 9 bases. V was clipped by 6 bases and J by 0 bases; unmatched bases: 3. Germline V gene lookup returns CDR1 MNHEY and CDR2 SMNVEV (reference sequence). The CDR3 consists of 15 residues. CDR3 sequence: CASRFSGSSYNEQFF. The CDR3 bases are TGTGCCAGCAGATTTAGCGGGAGCTCCTACAATGAGCAGTTCTTC.

This clonotype was detected only a few times. This chain uses TRBV28 with TRBJ2-7, with D possibly matching TRBD2 (5 bases). The CDR3 length is 12 residues. Germline loops: CDR1 MDHEN, CDR2 SYDVKM. Trimming left V 7 bases short and J 7 bases short, with 14 bases between. The CDR3 loop reads CASTLSGKEQYF. The CDR3 DNA follows: TGTGCCAGCACCCTCAGCGGAAAAGAGCAGTACTTC.

This clonotype was picked up many times. The chain has TRBV18 and TRBJ1-2; a possible D gene is TRBD1 (5 bases). The CDR3 contains 13 residues. The V gene lost 6 bases and the J gene lost 3 bases, with 11 bases spanning the gap. Germline assignment: CDR1 KGHSH and CDR2 LQKENI. DNA of the CDR3: TGTGCCAGCTCCGGGGGGGAGTACTATGGCTACACCTTC. Amino acids: CASSGGEYYGYTF.

In this sample, this clonotype turned up many times. The chain carries TRBV6-1 and TRBJ2-1; 7 bases map to TRBD2. The CDR3 loop spans 13 amino acids. J lost 12 bases, V lost 6 bases, and 11 bases had no gene match. CDR1 MNHNS and CDR2 SASEGT come from the germline V gene. Here the CDR3 DNA reads TGTGCCAGCAGCCCCTCGACTAGCCGATGGCAGTTCTTC. Protein sequence: CASSPSTSRWQFF.

This clonotype was seen repeatedly, ten times or more. The J gene is TRBJ2-3, the V gene TRBV20-1, with a tentative D call TRBD1 (5 bases). CDR3 length: 12 residues. V was shortened by 3 bases and J by 4 bases, with 8 bases between the two germline ends. In germline, CDR1 is DFQATT, CDR2 SNEGSKA (reference sequence). CDR3 coding DNA: TGCAGTGCTAGCACAGGCCCAGATACGCAGTATTTT. Protein sequence: CSASTGPDTQYF.

This clonotype has ten or more counts. This chain uses TRBV6-1 with TRBJ2-7, with unresolved D. CDR3 length equals 14 residues. V was clipped by 8 bases and J by 1 base, with 15 bases between them. Germline CDR1 reads MNHNS; CDR2 reads SASEGT. The CDR3 spells CASARIGISYEQYF. The CDR3 nucleotides read TGTGCCAGCGCTCGAATAGGGATTTCCTACGAGCAGTACTTC.

This clonotype appeared many times. The chain employs TRBV20-1 and TRBJ2-7; no definite D call. Per germline, CDR1 DFQATT and CDR2 SNEGSKA (reference sequence). V lost 3 bases and J lost 6, with 9 bases in between. This CDR3 comprises 11 residues. CDR3: CSASLGSEQYF. As DNA, the CDR3 is TGCAGTGCTAGCCTCGGCAGCGAGCAGTACTTC.

This clonotype was observed many times. The chain uses TRBV12-3 or TRBV12-4 and TRBJ1-1; D not resolved. V was cut by 7 bases and J by 0 bases, with 12 bases left in between. The CDR3 is 14 residues long. The DNA of the CDR3 is TGTGCCAGCACCCCCGGCCAGTTGAACACTGAAGCTTTCTTT. Protein sequence: CASTPGQLNTEAFF.

This clonotype occurred many times. The chain couples TRBV28 to TRBJ1-2; no clear D gene. Germline V CDR1 and CDR2: MDHEN, SYDVKM. This CDR3 contains 12 residues. The germline V and J ends were trimmed by 5 bases and 6 bases, with 10 bases remaining between them. The CDR3 sequence: CASSRALDGYTF. CDR3 coding DNA: TGTGCCAGCAGTAGGGCCCTGGATGGCTACACCTTC.

This clonotype was seen only a few times. This chain joins TRBV7-9 and TRBJ1-5, with D possibly TRBD1 on 5 matching bases. The germline gives CDR1 SEHNR, CDR2 FQNEAQ (reference sequence). The CDR3 covers 17 residues. Between the trimmed V and J ends, which lost 1 base and 2 bases, there was a span of 15 bases. CDR3 nucleotides: TGTGCCAGCAGCTTAGAGGGGAAGGATTGGGGCAATCAGCCCCAGCATTTT. Protein product: CASSLEGKDWGNQPQHF.

The chain has TRBV5-1 and TRBJ1-1, with D tentatively TRBD1 (6 bases). Germline CDR1 is SGHRS and CDR2 is YFSETQ. The CDR3 covers 16 residues. Trimming stripped 0 bases from V and 6 bases from J, with 18 bases between. The CDR3 sequence is CASSLADRGSRSEAFF. DNA of the CDR3: TGCGCCAGCAGCTTGGCGGACAGAGGTTCAAGGTCTGAAGCTTTCTTT.